This entry describes one TCR beta chain. Its antigen is not identified. The data were taken from a study of siplizumab effects on memory and regulatory T cells. Study results and limitations: The mean Treg-derived percentage of mappable alloreactive CD4+ clones was 55% to 80% with siplizumab compared with about 27% in controls.

Each sample had 95,000 to 100,000 TCR templates assayed. Here immunoSEQ multiplex PCR was the method, and the copy in TCRdb shows in-frame clones only, minus some. The table has under 100,000 clones, 87% seen once. This CDR3 contains 14 residues. CDR1 is SGHKS and CDR2 is YYEKEE in the germline V gene (reference sequence). V lost 4 bases, J lost 4 bases, and 2 bases stayed unmatched. This sequence was found in a human donor in good health. The specimen sequenced was Tregs sorted from blood. This rearrangement joins TRBV5-5 to TRBJ2-2, with 9 bases aligning to TRBD2. CDR3 residues: CASSPSGVTGELFF. The DNA for the CDR3 is TGTGCCAGCAGCCCTAGCGGGGTCACCGGGGAGCTGTTTTTT.